The 8 T cell receptor beta chains given below trace back to one sample, sequenced in a study of graft-versus-host responses after intestinal transplantation. Their antigen targets remain unknown. Using immunoSEQ multiplex PCR, the repertoire was profiled, and TCRdb retains in-frame clones only, with some absent. This table holds 90,000 to 130,000 clones, just over 90% found once. The sample was unstimulated CD8+ T cells sorted from spleen or lymph node cells, taken before intestinal transplant. The origin of the receptors is a human donor who received an intestinal transplant.

The rearrangement links TRBV5-4 to TRBJ2-5; 10 bases fit TRBD2. In germline, CDR1 is SGHNT, CDR2 YYREEE (reference sequence). The length of the CDR3 is 16 residues. V dropped 0 bases and J dropped 4; count of bases not matched to a gene: 6. CDR3 nucleotide sequence: TGTGCCAGCAGCTTGGGCCTAGCGGGAGTCGGAGAGACCCAGTACTTC. It codes for CASSLGLAGVGETQYF.

The rearrangement joins TRBV5-4 to TRBJ2-2, with 8 bases matching TRBD1. The germline CDR1 and CDR2 sequences are SGHNT and YYREEE (reference sequence). V lost 6 bases and J lost 2; bases outside the gene matches: 6. This CDR3 comprises 15 residues. The CDR3 DNA sequence: TGTGCCAGCAACATGGGACAGGCAAACACCGGGGAGCTGTTTTTT. It translates to CASNMGQANTGELFF.

The chain carries TRBV5-4 and TRBJ2-7; 11 bases agree with TRBD2. Trimming cost V 10 bases and J 1 base; bases outside gene matches: 1. This CDR3 comprises 12 residues. The V gene's germline CDR1 is SGHNT and CDR2 YYREEE (reference sequence). CDR3 amino acids: CAWTSGSYEQYF. The CDR3 DNA is TGTGCCTGGACTAGCGGGTCCTACGAGCAGTACTTC.

This chain uses TRBV5-4 with TRBJ2-5; 7 bases match TRBD2. The J call may be mistaken, given a closer DNA end match to TRBJ2-7. CDR1 and CDR2 (germline): SGHNT, YYREEE (reference sequence). The length of the CDR3 is 15 residues. The CDR3 is CASSLAGSGPGEQYF. CDR3 nucleotide sequence: TGTGCCAGCAGCTTAGCGGGAAGTGGGCCGGGCGAGCAGTACTTC.

V usage is TRBV30 and J usage is TRBJ2-5; D gene uncertain. This CDR3 is built from 13 residues. Germline CDR1 reads GTSNPN; CDR2 reads SVGIG (reference sequence). V dropped 2 bases and J dropped 2 bases, with 9 bases sitting between them. The CDR3 bases are TGTGCCTGGAGTATAGCCAATCAAGAGACCCAGTACTTC. Its translation is CAWSIANQETQYF.

This chain connects TRBV19 to TRBJ2-7; D gene uncertain. Germline CDR1 is LNHDA and CDR2 is SQIVND (reference sequence). CDR3 length: 13 residues. V was pared by 6 bases and J by 1 base, with 10 bases between. CDR3 protein: CASRSGLSYEQYF. The CDR3 DNA follows: TGTGCCAGTAGATCCGGTCTTTCCTACGAGCAGTACTTC.

The sample holds a few counts of this clone. This chain connects TRBV5-4 to TRBJ2-7; 7 bases match TRBD2. The V gene's germline CDR1 is SGHNT and CDR2 YYREEE (reference sequence). The CDR3 is 15 amino acids. Trimming at V came to 4 bases and at J to 0 bases, leaving 7 bases not matched to a gene. CDR3 region: CASSAAGEPSYEQYF. CDR3 DNA sequence: TGTGCCAGCAGCGCCGCGGGGGAGCCCTCCTACGAGCAGTACTTC.

The chain couples TRBV2 to TRBJ2-3; 9 positions agree with TRBD2. CDR1 is SNHLY and CDR2 is FYNNEI in the germline V gene. The length of the CDR3 is 16 residues. J was trimmed by 5 bases and V by 1 base; bases with no gene match: 7. CDR3: CASSEGVAGVEDTQYF. CDR3 in DNA: TGTGCCAGCAGTGAAGGTGTAGCGGGAGTAGAAGATACGCAGTATTTT.